A single sample gave rise to the 16 T cell receptor beta chains below, sequenced in a study of cytomegalovirus exposure and HLA in healthy donors. The PCR had 60 Vbeta and 13 Jbeta primers. Assay used: immunoSEQ multiplex PCR; TCRdb lists only in-frame clones, some missing. The data show about 76,000 clones, over 75% seen once. The sample comprised PBMCs. These receptors were collected from a male donor in good health and CMV-seropositive.

Points on this clone: A read error is possible here, since a much larger clone lies one base away. The chain employs TRBV28 and TRBJ1-2, with 7 nucleotides matching TRBD1. The CDR3 extends over 12 amino acids. The V gene's germline CDR1 is MDHEN and CDR2 SYDVKM. V lost 6 bases, J lost 4 bases, and 2 bases stayed unmatched. For the CDR3, the DNA is TGTGCCAGCAGGGGACAGCCCTATGGCTACACCTTC. Translation: CASRGQPYGYTF.

The chain employs TRBV19 and TRBJ2-5; tentatively, D is TRBD2 (7 bases). V lost 3 bases, J lost 6 bases, and 14 bases lay in between. The CDR3 contains 14 residues. CDR1 and CDR2 (germline): LNHDA, SQIVND (reference sequence). DNA for the CDR3: TGTGCCAGTAGTATTGAGGGGGGGTCAAAGACCCAGTACTTC. As protein: CASSIEGGSKTQYF.

The table lists this clone with a few counts. The chain recombines TRBV5-6 with TRBJ2-7, with D perhaps matching TRBD2 (6 bases). Germline values: CDR1 SGHDT, CDR2 YYEEEE. Trimming removed 3 bases at V and 6 bases at J, with 16 bases between. The CDR3 sequence is 14 residues long. CDR3 DNA sequence: TGTGCCAGCAGCTACGGAGGGGTGAACTCCGAGCAGTACTTC. This sequence encodes CASSYGGVNSEQYF.

The gene calls are TRBV10-3 and TRBJ1-1, with D possibly matching TRBD1 (5 bases). Looked up from germline, CDR1 is ENHRY and CDR2 is SYGVKD. V shed 8 bases and J shed 0 bases, with 10 bases lying between them. The CDR3 extends over 13 amino acids. DNA of the CDR3: TGTGCCATCGGGGGGGGGATGAACACTGAAGCTTTCTTT. It specifies CAIGGGMNTEAFF.

This clone was seen once. The chain carries TRBV7-8 and TRBJ2-3; maybe TRBD1 (5 bases). The length of the CDR3 is 13 residues. Between the trimmed V and J ends, which lost 1 base and 8 bases, there was a span of 10 bases. The germline V gene has CDR1 SGHVS and CDR2 FQNEAQ. The CDR3: CASSLGRVGTQYF. The DNA of the CDR3 is TGTGCCAGCAGCTTAGGCAGGGTCGGTACGCAGTATTTT.

This clone has only a few counts. The chain couples TRBV6-5 to TRBJ2-7, with a weak D call TRBD1 (6 bases). Germline values: CDR1 MNHEY, CDR2 SVGAGI. This CDR3 is built from 13 residues. Trimming cost V 6 bases and J 9 bases, with 18 bases left between them. The CDR3: CASRLTGLSLQYF. CDR3 sequence (DNA): TGTGCCAGCAGGCTTACAGGGCTGTCTCTGCAGTACTTC.

The CDR3 DNA is TGCGCCAGCATTGAGACAGGGGGCGGCGGTAGCACTGAAGCTTTCTTT. Amino acids: CASIETGGGGSTEAFF. V gene TRBV5-1 combines with J gene TRBJ1-1, with 10 positions matching TRBD1. Trimming removed 6 bases from V and 4 bases from J; junction bases left unmatched: 12. This CDR3 has 16 residues. Germline V gene lookup returns CDR1 SGHRS and CDR2 YFSETQ.

This rearrangement joins TRBV28 to TRBJ2-1, with TRBD2 matching 9 bases. CDR1 and CDR2 (germline): MDHEN, SYDVKM. This CDR3 has 16 amino acids. Trimming took 6 bases from V and 9 from J; bases not matched to a gene: 15. CDR3 sequence (DNA): TGTGCCAGCAGCCCCCCCCTGGCGGGAGGGCCGGGTGAGCAGTTCTTC. Encoded protein: CASSPPLAGGPGEQFF.

The V gene is TRBV2, the J gene TRBJ2-7; perhaps TRBD1 as D (7 bases). Germline V gene sequence: CDR1 SNHLY, CDR2 FYNNEI. Trimming shortened V by 3 bases and J by 6 bases, and 15 bases separated the two germline ends. The CDR3 contains 14 residues. As DNA, the CDR3 is TGTGCCAGCAGTGAGACTAGATCAGGGGGCGAGCAGTACTTC. Translated: CASSETRSGGEQYF.

The J gene is TRBJ2-7, the V gene TRBV5-6; D is unclear. V dropped 1 base and J dropped 3 bases, with 5 bases sitting between them. Germline V gene lookup returns CDR1 SGHDT and CDR2 YYEEEE. The CDR3 loop spans 12 amino acids. Here the CDR3 DNA reads TGTGCCAGCAGCTTGATGCGCTACGAGCAGTACTTC. Protein product: CASSLMRYEQYF.

The chain recombines TRBV18 with TRBJ2-7; TRBD1 matches at 7 bases. Germline V gene data show CDR1 as KGHSH and CDR2 as LQKENI. The CDR3 runs to 14 residues. Losses at the gene ends were 5 bases for V and 4 bases for J; bases not matched to a gene: 8. In DNA form, the CDR3 reads TGTGCCAGCTCAGAGTCCGGGACAGCTTACGAGCAGTACTTC. This translates into CASSESGTAYEQYF.

This chain links TRBV6-1 with TRBJ1-1; D is undetermined. V was pared by 6 bases and J by 1 base, with 6 bases between. CDR1 and CDR2 from the germline V gene are MNHNS and SASEGT. The CDR3 is 12 residues long. CDR3 nucleotide sequence: TGTGCCAGCAGCACACCGAACACTGAAGCTTTCTTT. Translating gives CASSTPNTEAFF.

This clone has only a few counts. The V call is TRBV6-4, the J call TRBJ1-2; 10 bases are a match to TRBD1. The CDR3 length is 14 residues. The V gene end was trimmed by 2 bases and the J gene end by 6 bases; junction bases not matched to a gene: 3. CDR1 is MRHNA and CDR2 is SNTAGT in the germline V gene. The CDR3 loop reads CASSDDDRGHGYTF. As DNA, the CDR3 is TGTGCCAGCAGTGACGACGACAGGGGGCATGGCTACACCTTC.

The J gene is TRBJ2-7, the V gene TRBV28; 8 positions agree with TRBD2. V was pared by 5 bases and J by 3 bases, with 9 bases of the junction left unmatched. The germline V gene encodes CDR1 MDHEN and CDR2 SYDVKM. CDR3 length: 15 residues. Here the CDR3 DNA reads TGTGCCAGCAGTCCGGGACTAGTATCCCTCTACGAGCAGTACTTC. It specifies CASSPGLVSLYEQYF.

The CDR3 spells CASSLSQSGAGNTIYF. CDR3 nucleotides: TGTGCCAGCAGTTTATCGCAGTCGGGGGCTGGAAACACCATATATTTT. The chain has TRBV28 and TRBJ1-3, with D maybe TRBD1 (5 bases). CDR1 and CDR2 (germline): MDHEN, SYDVKM. Trimming removed 1 base at V and 2 bases at J, with 12 bases between. The CDR3 extends over 16 amino acids.

The chain couples TRBV27 to TRBJ1-2; maybe TRBD1 (5 bases). Trimming shortened V by 6 bases and J by 7 bases, and 15 bases separated the two germline ends. The CDR3 is made up of 13 amino acids. Germline loops: CDR1 MNHEY, CDR2 SMNVEV (reference sequence). The CDR3 DNA is TGTGCCAGCAGCGACAGCCTCCTCGGTGGCTACACCTTC. Its translation is CASSDSLLGGYTF.